The rows below give T cell receptor beta chains drawn from one sample of a study of blood T cell repertoires in COVID-19. Repertoires were generated with immunoSEQ multiplex PCR, while TCRdb's copy carries only in-frame clones and drops some. The data hold about 360,000 clones, with approximately 87% observed a single time. Material: PBMCs or T cells enriched from blood (not recorded which). The receptors were gathered from a man aged 40-55 years in a cohort exposed to, infected with or recovered from COVID-19 (not recorded which). Each CDR3 is given with its conserved first and last residue. D genes are given only for firm matches. Not all rows give a size; the values are once, few, many and, for expanded clones, a class.

NA	TRBV7-6	NA	TRBJ2-7	CASSQRARGEQYF	TGTGCCAGCAGCCAGCGGGCAAGGGGCGAGCAGTACTTC
NA	TRBV7-3	TRBD1	TRBJ1-2	CASTPRQTGGGYTF	TGTGCCAGCACCCCACGACAGACAGGGGGCGGCTACACCTTC
NA	TRBV27	NA	TRBJ2-1	CASSLMGDEQFF	TGTGCCAGCAGTTTAATGGGAGATGAGCAGTTCTTC
NA	TRBV3-1/TRBV3-2	NA	TRBJ2-3	CASSQSGSVNTQYF	TGTGCCAGCAGCCAAAGTGGGAGCGTAAATACGCAGTATTTT
NA	TRBV2	NA	TRBJ1-4	CASSVSRSNEKLFF	TGTGCCAGCAGTGTTAGTCGGAGTAATGAAAAACTGTTTTTT
NA	TRBV3-1/TRBV3-2	NA	TRBJ1-4	CASSQDLRTGLFF	TGTGCCAGCAGCCAAGATCTTCGAACGGGACTGTTTTTT
NA	TRBV11-3	NA	TRBJ2-2	CASSPRGNTGELFF	TGTGCCAGCAGCCCCAGGGGGAACACCGGGGAGCTGTTTTTT
NA	TRBV28	TRBD2	TRBJ2-7	CASSLSSPLAGAYEQYF	TGTGCCAGCAGTTTAAGTTCCCCGCTAGCGGGAGCCTACGAGCAGTACTTC
once	TRBV7-9	NA	TRBJ2-2	CASSFSYGNTGELFF	TGTGCCAGCAGCTTTAGCTACGGAAACACCGGGGAGCTGTTTTTT
NA	TRBV27	TRBD1	TRBJ1-2	CASSGTASYGYTF	TGTGCCAGCTCCGGGACAGCGAGCTATGGCTACACCTTC
NA	TRBV4-1	TRBD2	TRBJ2-3	CASSQDLRGVGDTQYF	TGCGCCAGCAGCCAAGATCTTCGGGGGGTTGGTGATACGCAGTATTTT
NA	TRBV10-1	NA	TRBJ2-3	CASSDTGRLLDTQYF	TGCGCCAGCAGTGACACAGGCCGCCTGTTGGATACGCAGTATTTT
NA	TRBV10-1	NA	TRBJ1-1	CASREQENTEAFF	TGCGCCAGCAGGGAACAGGAGAACACTGAAGCTTTCTTT
many	TRBV2	NA	TRBJ1-2	CASRVGGLTYGYTF	TGTGCCAGCAGGGTGGGAGGACTGACTTATGGCTACACCTTC
NA	TRBV28	TRBD1	TRBJ2-7	CASGGTGGYEQYF	TGTGCCAGTGGGGGGACAGGGGGCTACGAGCAGTACTTC
NA	TRBV2	TRBD1	TRBJ2-3	CASRGTGATDTQYF	TGTGCCAGCAGGGGGACAGGGGCCACAGATACGCAGTATTTT
NA	TRBV7-9	TRBD1	TRBJ1-3	CASQPTGAGNTIYF	TGTGCCAGTCAACCGACAGGGGCTGGAAACACCATATATTTT
NA	TRBV18	TRBD1	TRBJ1-4	CASSSQGANEKLFF	TGTGCCAGCTCATCACAGGGGGCTAATGAAAAACTGTTTTTT
NA	TRBV7-9	NA	TRBJ1-6	CASSFLSGSPLHF	TGTGCCAGCAGCTTCTTATCGGGATCACCCCTCCACTTT
NA	TRBV27	TRBD1	TRBJ2-2	CASRYAGTGGGELFF	TGTGCCAGCCGCTATGCCGGGACAGGGGGCGGGGAGCTGTTTTTT
few	TRBV9	TRBD1	TRBJ1-3	CASSLGTGASLNTIYF	TGTGCCAGCAGCCTCGGGACAGGGGCGTCCCTAAACACCATATATTTT
NA	TRBV5-1	TRBD2	TRBJ2-7	CASSQDSGGQYF	TGCGCCAGCAGCCAGGATAGCGGGGGCCAGTACTTC
NA	TRBV6-5	NA	TRBJ1-2	CASSKLGADRYGYTF	TGTGCCAGCAGTAAACTTGGGGCAGATCGCTATGGCTACACCTTC
NA	TRBV6-2/TRBV6-3	NA	TRBJ2-2	CASSYSGRNTGELFF	TGTGCCAGCAGTTACTCGGGCAGAAACACCGGGGAGCTGTTTTTT
NA	TRBV10-2	NA	TRBJ2-3	CASSDMTSTDTQYF	TGCGCCAGCAGTGACATGACAAGCACAGATACGCAGTATTTT
NA	TRBV7-9	NA	TRBJ1-3	CASSLAPGPVFGNTIYF	TGTGCCAGCAGCTTAGCTCCAGGGCCCGTGTTTGGAAACACCATATATTTT
NA	TRBV29-1	TRBD1	TRBJ1-2	CSDRQGDGYTF	TGCAGTGACCGACAGGGCGATGGCTACACCTTC